These 21 T cell receptor beta chains came from one sample sequenced in a study of T-cell reconstitution after alpha-beta-depleted transplantation in children (dated by TCRdb to about 2016). The library was obtained by PCR. The data were produced on an Illumina HiSeq 2500. Molecular barcoding was employed in the preparation of TCR libraries, with unique molecular identifiers being used to normalize TCRbeta repertoire quantification. TCRdb handled the public reads itself, with Q25 trimming in fastp and clone calling in MiXCR, and kept productive beta chains. Each entry is one CDR3 protein sequence, shown with its most common DNA and genes. For this sample the table gives around 410,000 distinct CDR3 sequences, of which approximately 10% were detected only once. Roughly 5% of the sample belongs to the ten largest clones. This specimen was PBMCs from the stem cell graft donor, taken from the stem cell graft. All receptors come from a human donor who donated a stem cell graft to a child with acute myeloid leukemia.

This clonotype was counted ten times or more. V gene TRBV20-1 combines with J gene TRBJ2-4; D is unresolved. Germline V gives CDR1 DFQATT, CDR2 SNEGSKA (reference sequence). The CDR3 covers 15 residues. V lost 1 base and J 5 bases, leaving 15 bases between the germline ends. CDR3 DNA sequence: TGCAGTGCTAGAGTTCCTAGACCCCAACAAAACATTCAGTACTTC. Translation: CSARVPRPQQNIQYF.

A few counts support this clonotype. The chain recombines TRBV20-1 with TRBJ1-2; the match to TRBD1 covers 9 bases. The CDR3 consists of 15 residues. Per germline, CDR1 DFQATT and CDR2 SNEGSKA (reference sequence). V gave up 0 bases and J gave up 3 bases; unmatched junction bases: 5. DNA of the CDR3: TGCAGTGCTAGAGACCCGTGGGACAGGGACTATGGCTACACCTTC. Amino acids: CSARDPWDRDYGYTF.

V usage is TRBV20-1 and J usage is TRBJ2-5, with a tentative D call TRBD2 (6 bases). The CDR3 covers 14 residues. Trimming took 2 bases from V and 1 from J, leaving 11 bases between them. CDR1 DFQATT and CDR2 SNEGSKA come from the germline V gene (reference sequence). The DNA of the CDR3 is TGCAGTGCTAGAATGGCGGGGCCCCAAGAGACCCAGTACTTC. It encodes CSARMAGPQETQYF.

This clonotype was seen more than once but under ten times. The chain couples TRBV20-1 to TRBJ1-5; D is undetermined. The CDR3 consists of 14 residues. Germline V gene sequence: CDR1 DFQATT, CDR2 SNEGSKA (reference sequence). The ends were cut back, 1 base at V and 2 bases at J, with 9 bases in the middle. The DNA of the CDR3 is TGCAGTGCTAGAGGGGGTAGCGGCAATCAGCCCCAGCATTTT. Encoded protein: CSARGGSGNQPQHF.

This chain's CDR3 is CASSSEAASLYEQYF. CDR3 bases: TGTGCCAGCAGTTCAGAGGCCGCCTCTCTATACGAGCAGTACTTC. The J gene is TRBJ2-7, the V gene TRBV27; D remains ambiguous. CDR3 length: 15 amino acids. V was clipped by 4 bases and J by 4 bases, with 17 bases between them. From germline, CDR1 is MNHEY and CDR2 SMNVEV (reference sequence).

The table lists this clonotype with many counts. The chain couples TRBV12-3 or TRBV12-4 to TRBJ2-7; D is possibly TRBD2 (6 bases). Between the trimmed V and J ends, which lost 4 bases and 9 bases, there was a span of 16 bases. The CDR3 contains 13 residues. CDR3 protein: CASSSSRDSRQYV. Here the CDR3 DNA reads TGTGCCAGCAGTTCCTCCCGGGACTCCCGGCAGTACGTC.

The CDR3 is CASSLGVRGGFDEQFF. The CDR3 region has the DNA TGCGCCAGCAGCTTGGGGGTGCGGGGGGGCTTCGATGAGCAGTTCTTC. The chain recombines TRBV5-1 with TRBJ2-1, with 9 bases lining up with TRBD2. The CDR3 extends over 16 amino acids. Germline loops: CDR1 SGHRS, CDR2 YFSETQ. Trimming took 0 bases from V and 8 from J; bases not matched to a gene: 9.

V and J are TRBV7-3 and TRBJ2-1; D not certain. This CDR3 contains 14 residues. Germline V gene lookup returns CDR1 SGHTA and CDR2 FQGTGA. Trimming took off 1 base at V and 6 bases at J, with 10 bases between the two ends. In nucleotides, the CDR3 is TGTGCCAGCAGCTTAATGGTTGTCGGCAATGAGCAGTTCTTC. Its protein product is CASSLMVVGNEQFF.

This clonotype appeared a few times. The chain links TRBV5-1 to TRBJ2-5, with 7 bases aligning to TRBD2. Germline CDR1 SGHRS, CDR2 YFSETQ. The CDR3 length is 14 residues. Germline trimming cut 2 bases from V and 4 bases from J; bases unmatched to any gene: 5. The CDR3 is CASSFLAARETQYF. The CDR3 nucleotides are TGCGCCAGCAGCTTTCTAGCGGCTCGAGAGACCCAGTACTTC.

This clonotype was seen only a few times. The chain is built from TRBV7-2 and TRBJ2-5; D remains ambiguous. Trimming removed 2 bases from V and 1 base from J, with 8 bases in between. The germline CDR1 and CDR2 sequences are SGHTA and FQGNSA. The CDR3 is 14 amino acids. CDR3 bases: TGTGCCAGCAGCTTATTCGGGTCCCAAGAGACCCAGTACTTC. Protein product: CASSLFGSQETQYF. The full variable domain, completed using reference TRBV7-2 and TRBJ2-5, is GAGVSQSPSNKVTEKGKDVELRCDPISGHTALYWYRQSLGQGLEFLIYFQGNSAPDKSGLPSDRFSAERTGGSVSTLTIQRTQQEDSAVYLCASSLFGSQETQYFGPGTRLLVL.

The chain combines TRBV29-1 with TRBJ1-4; D remains ambiguous. The CDR3 consists of 14 residues. V was shortened by 5 bases and J by 0 bases, with 10 bases between the two germline ends. CDR1 is SQVTM and CDR2 is ANQGSEA in the germline V gene. As DNA, the CDR3 is TGCAGCGTTTCCCGGGATGCAACTAATGAAAAACTGTTTTTT. Translated, it gives CSVSRDATNEKLFF.

In its sample, this clonotype was seen many times. The chain has TRBV10-3 and TRBJ1-2, with TRBD1 identical over 9 bases. CDR3 length: 13 amino acids. V lost 6 bases, J lost 6 bases, and 5 bases stayed unmatched. The germline gives CDR1 ENHRY, CDR2 SYGVKD. The CDR3 protein is CAIRLTGGDGYTF. In DNA form, the CDR3 reads TGTGCCATCAGGTTGACAGGGGGAGATGGCTACACCTTC.

A few counts support this clonotype. The V gene is TRBV7-3, the J gene TRBJ1-1, with a tentative D call TRBD1 (5 bases). V was shortened by 1 base and J by 3 bases, with 9 bases between the two germline ends. Germline lookup yields CDR1 SGHTA and CDR2 FQGTGA. CDR3 length: 14 amino acids. In DNA, the CDR3 is TGTGCCAGCAGCTTAAATCAGGGCGACACTGAAGCTTTCTTT. Its translation: CASSLNQGDTEAFF.

The CDR3 region has the DNA TGTGCCAGCAGCTCAAGCCATCGGCAGCTAAGGGAGCAGTACTTC. Translated: CASSSSHRQLREQYF. The chain has TRBV21-1 and TRBJ2-7. TRBV21-1 is a listed pseudogene. The CDR3 loop spans 15 amino acids.

This clonotype was seen a few times. This chain connects TRBV29-1 to TRBJ1-1; no reliable D call. Trimming shortened V by 4 bases and J by 0 bases, and 9 bases separated the two germline ends. From germline, CDR1 is SQVTM and CDR2 ANQGSEA. The CDR3 totals 13 residues. CDR3: CSVVRTLNTEAFF. Here the CDR3 DNA reads TGCAGCGTTGTACGGACCCTGAACACTGAAGCTTTCTTT.

This clonotype has more than one count but fewer than ten. This chain links TRBV5-1 with TRBJ2-7; perhaps D is TRBD1 or TRBD2 (5 bases each). Trimming took 0 bases from V and 6 from J, leaving 13 bases between them. Germline CDR1 reads SGHRS; CDR2 reads YFSETQ. There are 14 residues in the CDR3. The CDR3 DNA reads TGCGCCAGCAGCTTGGAGAGGGGAGCGAGCGAGCAGTACTTC. This sequence encodes CASSLERGASEQYF.

The chain recombines TRBV5-1 with TRBJ1-1, with D unclear. The CDR3 sequence is 14 residues long. The V gene lost 1 base and the J gene lost 1 base, with 8 bases spanning the gap. The germline CDR1 and CDR2 sequences are SGHRS and YFSETQ. The DNA of the CDR3 is TGCGCCAGCAGCTTGAGTCCCAAGAACACTGAAGCTTTCTTT. Translating gives CASSLSPKNTEAFF.

The chain carries TRBV7-2 and TRBJ2-5; no definite D call. This CDR3 has 15 residues. The V gene lost 1 base and the J gene lost 4 bases, with 13 bases spanning the gap. From germline, CDR1 is SGHTA and CDR2 FQGNSA. The CDR3 spells CASSLGAAQRETQYF. CDR3 DNA: TGTGCCAGCAGCTTAGGGGCAGCCCAGCGAGAGACCCAGTACTTC.

This clonotype occurred a few times. DNA for the CDR3: TGTGCCAGCAGTGGCCTGGGGGGGTCCCATAATTCACCCCTCCACTTT. Its translation is CASSGLGGSHNSPLHF. The chain recombines TRBV25-1 with TRBJ1-6; possible D gene TRBD1, 5 bases. Between the trimmed V and J ends, which lost 4 bases and 5 bases, there was a span of 15 bases. Germline CDR1 reads MGHDK; CDR2 reads SYGVNS. The length of the CDR3 is 16 residues.

This clonotype was picked up a small number of times. This chain connects TRBV20-1 to TRBJ1-5, with a tentative D call TRBD1 (5 bases). This CDR3 spans 15 amino acids. The V end lost 0 bases, the J end lost 2 bases, and 11 bases lay between the germline ends. Germline V lookup: CDR1 DFQATT, CDR2 SNEGSKA (reference sequence). The chain's CDR3 is CSAREGVGGNQPQHF. The DNA for the CDR3 is TGCAGTGCTAGAGAAGGGGTGGGGGGCAATCAGCCCCAGCATTTT.

This clonotype was seen a handful of times. V and J are TRBV5-1 and TRBJ2-3; 10 bases are a match to TRBD2. The CDR3 has 16 amino acids. The germline CDR1 and CDR2 sequences are SGHRS and YFSETQ. J gave up 4 bases and V 3 bases, and 8 bases lay outside the gene matches. CDR3 residues: CASSSSSSGSPDTQYF. CDR3 nucleotides: TGCGCCAGCAGCTCCTCTTCTAGCGGGAGCCCAGATACGCAGTATTTT. Using reference TRBV5-1 and TRBJ2-3 for the parts outside the CDR3, the full variable domain is KAGVTQTPRYLIKTRGQQVTLSCSPISGHRSVSWYQQTPGQGLQFLFEYFSETQRNKGNFPGRFSGRQFSNSRSEMNVSTLELGDSALYLCASSSSSSGSPDTQYFGPGTRLTVL.